A selection of T cell receptor beta chains follows, all from one sample in a study of blood T cell repertoires in COVID-19. Sequencing was performed with immunoSEQ multiplex PCR; in TCRdb, only in-frame clones are kept and a portion is missing. The sample contains roughly 59,000 clones, about four fifths of which appear only once. The sample taken for sequencing was peripheral blood. The origin of the receptors is a human donor in a cohort sampled during active COVID-19. The CDR3 runs from the conserved cysteine through the conserved F or W. Fields, in order: clone size, J gene, D gene, V gene, CDR3 DNA, CDR3 protein. The D gene is left open where the match is weak. Rows give clone size only sometimes, using once, few, many, or a class for an expanded clone.

- TRBJ1-5 TRBD1 TRBV27 TGTGCCAGCAGTTCCCCGGGACAGGGAGGGTCTGGCAATCAGCCCCAGCATTTT CASSSPGQGGSGNQPQHF
- TRBJ1-1 TRBD1 TRBV6-6 TGTGCCAGCAGTCGATCTCAGGACAGGGTTGGCACTGAAGCTTTCTTT CASSRSQDRVGTEAFF
- TRBJ1-6 - TRBV5-5 TGTGCCAGCAGCTCCTCCTTGAGGGGGACGGGGTCACCCCTCCACTTT CASSSSLRGTGSPLHF
- TRBJ1-2 - TRBV6-5 TGTGCCAGCAGTTACTCGGATACAGGGAGATATGGCTACACCTTC CASSYSDTGRYGYTF
- TRBJ1-3 TRBD1 TRBV18 TGTGCCAGCTCACCACCCGGTGGACAGGGGGTCGGAAACACCATATATTTT CASSPPGGQGVGNTIYF
- TRBJ2-6 - TRBV2 TGTGCCAGCAGGTACCTAGCGTCCGGGGCCAACGTCCTGACTTTC CASRYLASGANVLTF
- TRBJ2-3 TRBD2 TRBV3-1/TRBV3-2 TGTGCCAGCAGCCATATCCCTACCGGGGGGGCCACAGATACGCAGTATTTT CASSHIPTGGATDTQYF
once TRBJ1-5 - TRBV10-2 TGCGCCAGCAGTGAGGCAGGGGTACGTCAGCCCCAGCATTTT CASSEAGVRQPQHF
- TRBJ2-4 - TRBV30 TGTGCCTGGAGTGCAATGAACATTCAGTACTTC CAWSAMNIQYF
few TRBJ1-2 - TRBV5-4 TGTGCCAGCAGCTTCTCACAGGGATCTGGCTACACCTTC CASSFSQGSGYTF
many TRBJ2-7 TRBD2 TRBV3-1/TRBV3-2 TGTGCCAGCAGCCAAGGTGCGGGAGTGAACTTC CASSQGAGVNF
- TRBJ1-2 TRBD1 TRBV7-2 TGTGCCAGCACCACGCGGACAGGGATCTATGGCTACACCTTC CASTTRTGIYGYTF
- TRBJ2-7 TRBD1 TRBV28 TGTGCCAGCAGTCAGGACAGGTACGAGCAGTACTTC CASSQDRYEQYF
- TRBJ2-7 - TRBV19 TGTGCCAGTAGTATCCGAGACACTTCCTACGAGCAGTACTTC CASSIRDTSYEQYF
- TRBJ2-1 - TRBV5-1 TGCGCCAGCAGCTTAAGTGGGGACAACTACAATGAGCAGTTCTTC CASSLSGDNYNEQFF
- TRBJ1-5 - TRBV9 TGTGCCAGCAGCGTAAGCCAGGGTAATCAGCCCCAGCATTTT CASSVSQGNQPQHF